This is a list of T cell receptor beta chains from one sample in a study of T cell clones after liver transplantation. Here immunoSEQ multiplex PCR was the method, and the copy in TCRdb shows in-frame clones only, minus some. The sample has some 110,000 clones; around nine tenths are singletons. Sequencing was performed on CD4+ T cells from blood, taken 12 months after liver transplant. The receptors shown here come from a human patient who received a liver transplant. Part of the T cells may come from the graft donor. The CDR3 runs from the conserved cysteine through the conserved F or W. Clone size is given for some rows only: seen once, a few or many times, or a class if the clone is expanded.

>-|TRBV11-3
CASSLDRARTEAFF
>-|TRBV11-2
CASSPQGPYGDTQYF
>-|TRBV19
CASGMSSYEQYF
>-|TRBV5-1
CASRGASGNADTQYF
>-|TRBV11-3
CASSLRGDYEQYF
>-|TRBV18
CASSLGQGGPEAFF
>-|TRBV7-3
CASSLTPGNTEAFF
>-|TRBV5-1
CASRLGVFSGANVLTF
>-|TRBV20-1
CSATLAVEQYF
>-|TRBV21-1
CASSNTRLAGGSADTQYF
>-|TRBV10-3
CAISDSSGYGYTF
>-|TRBV29-1
CSVGAAGNEKLFF
>-|TRBV7-2
CASSSLADTYNEQFF
>-|TRBV11-3
CASYKGGSGHEQFF
>-|TRBV12-5
CASGYGAGDQKETQYF
>once|TRBV6-1
CASSDRTSGSSGANVLTF
>-|TRBV27
CASRTTGANVLTF
>-|TRBV11-2
CASSTQGAPGQERGF
>-|TRBV11-1
CASRAGRGGGYEQYF
>-|TRBV19
CASSLGQSTYEQYF
>once|TRBV6-6
CASRGEAEVNEQFF
>-|TRBV9
CASSVSEGAAGNTIYF
>-|TRBV15
CATSRDQKGEQYF
>-|TRBV18
CASSTSGQGLTEAFF
>-|TRBV23-1
CASTHEGPGQGSYEQYF
>-|TRBV19
CASSTTAPRGPQHF
>-|TRBV7-8
CASSEDRRMFYEQYF
>-|TRBV7-8
CASSLAIGQNEWQETQYF
>-|TRBV21-1
CASSNSQEPMNTEAFF
>-|TRBV5-4
CASSLRTGEFNEQFF
>-|TRBV18
CASSPLKNQPQHF
>once|TRBV6-6
CASSYSTGTGEQYF
>-|TRBV11-3
CASSPPLGLAPSDTQYF
>-|TRBV19
CASSFRAGDTQYF